The 24 T cell receptor beta chains presented below share a single source sample, sequenced in a study of early T cells in non-severe SARS-CoV-2 infection. TCRdb re-derived calls from the 5' RACE reads in MiXCR, one entry per CDR3 protein. The sample contains around 65,000 distinct CDR3 sequences, roughly 13% of which appear only once. This sample comprised whole blood, obtained at baseline. The receptors were sampled from an adult who was a healthcare worker with PCR-confirmed SARS-CoV-2 infection or an uninfected control (not recorded which).

This clonotype was seen repeatedly, ten times or more. This sequence joins TRBV10-1 and TRBJ1-1; D unclear. Trimming pared 2 bases from V and 6 bases from J, leaving 10 bases between. The germline gives CDR1 WNHNN, CDR2 SYGVQD (reference sequence). The CDR3 is 13 residues long. Written as DNA, the CDR3 is TGCGCCAGCAGTGAGCTTGGAGGCTCTGAAGCTTTCTTT. It specifies CASSELGGSEAFF.

The gene calls are TRBV28 and TRBJ2-2; D possibly matches TRBD1 or TRBD2 (5 bases each). The CDR3 length is 16 residues. Trimming stripped 4 bases from V and 5 bases from J, with 17 bases between. Looked up from germline, CDR1 is MDHEN and CDR2 is SYDVKM. CDR3: CASSWFRDLPTGELFF. In DNA, the CDR3 is TGTGCCAGCAGTTGGTTCCGGGACCTCCCGACCGGGGAGCTGTTTTTT.

This sequence joins TRBV4-2 and TRBJ2-7; D uncertain. Germline-derived CDR1 and CDR2 are LGHNA and YNFKEQ. The ends were cut back, 0 bases at V and 2 bases at J, with 8 bases in the middle. The CDR3 runs 14 residues. CDR3: CASSQDPGTYEQYF. For the CDR3, the DNA is TGTGCCAGCAGCCAAGATCCAGGTACCTACGAGCAGTACTTC.

This clonotype was seen many times. The V call is TRBV7-2, the J call TRBJ2-5, with 7 bases that match TRBD1. The trim removed 5 bases at V and 5 bases at J, leaving 11 bases unmatched. This CDR3 has 15 residues. The germline V gene has CDR1 SGHTA and CDR2 FQGNSA. The CDR3 loop is CASSPTITRGETQYF. In DNA, the CDR3 is TGTGCCAGCAGCCCTACTATAACCAGGGGGGAGACCCAGTACTTC.

This clonotype was counted between two and nine times. The chain recombines TRBV10-3 with TRBJ2-3, with D perhaps matching TRBD2 (6 bases). This CDR3 has 14 amino acids. Germline V gives CDR1 ENHRY, CDR2 SYGVKD. V was cut by 5 bases and J by 2 bases, with 11 bases left in between. DNA for the CDR3: TGTGCCATCAGTCATCGGGGGAACACAGATACGCAGTATTTT. Amino acids: CAISHRGNTDTQYF.

This clonotype appeared many times. The V call is TRBV7-9, the J call TRBJ2-2; D unresolved. With 8 bases removed from V and 0 bases from J, the gap between germline ends came to 13 bases. The CDR3 contains 15 residues. Germline V gene data show CDR1 as SEHNR and CDR2 as FQNEAQ (reference sequence). As DNA, the CDR3 is TGTGCCAGCCGCCCCCTAGGGTCGAACACCGGGGAGCTGTTTTTT. Protein sequence: CASRPLGSNTGELFF.

This clonotype came up a few times. The chain uses TRBV29-1 and TRBJ2-2; tentatively, D is TRBD1 (7 bases). Germline assignment: CDR1 SQVTM and CDR2 ANQGSEA. The V end lost 8 bases, the J end lost 4 bases, and 14 bases lay between the germline ends. The CDR3 is 13 residues long. The DNA of the CDR3 is TGCAGCTCCCGGAGGGACAGCACCGGGGAGCTGTTTTTT. Its protein product is CSSRRDSTGELFF.

At least ten counts were recorded for this clonotype. The chain couples TRBV7-9 to TRBJ1-6; TRBD1 matches at 9 bases. Germline V gene lookup returns CDR1 SEHNR and CDR2 FQNEAQ (reference sequence). With 3 bases clipped from V and 8 bases from J, the junction kept 5 bases outside the gene matches. This CDR3 comprises 15 residues. As DNA, the CDR3 is TGTGCCAGCAGCTTGCGGGACAGGGAAGATTCACCCCTCCACTTT. Translating it yields CASSLRDREDSPLHF.

The chain is built from TRBV28 and TRBJ2-5, with 7 positions matching TRBD2. The ends lost 7 bases at V and 1 base at J; junction bases unmatched: 3. The CDR3 length is 13 residues. Per the germline V gene, CDR1 is MDHEN and CDR2 is SYDVKM. CDR3: CASKRDPQETQYF. The CDR3 nucleotides read TGTGCCAGCAAGCGGGATCCCCAAGAGACCCAGTACTTC. The full variable domain, in which reference TRBV28 and TRBJ2-5 provide the parts outside the CDR3, is DVKVTQSSRYLVKRTGEKVFLECVQDMDHENMFWYRQDPGLGLRLIYFSYDVKMKEKGDIPEGYSVSREKKERFSLILESASTNQTSMYLCASKRDPQETQYFGPGTRLLVL.

This clonotype occurred a few times. The chain carries TRBV27 and TRBJ2-7; D is perhaps TRBD1 (6 bases). V was shortened by 5 bases and J by 0 bases, with 11 bases between the two germline ends. The CDR3 loop spans 14 amino acids. The germline gives CDR1 MNHEY, CDR2 SMNVEV (reference sequence). CDR3 protein: CASSRTVLSYEQYF. In DNA, the CDR3 is TGTGCCAGCAGTCGGACAGTCCTCTCCTACGAGCAGTACTTC.

The table lists this clonotype with a few counts. The J gene is TRBJ2-1, the V gene TRBV9; TRBD1 agrees at 10 bases. Germline V lookup: CDR1 SGDLS, CDR2 YYNGEE. V lost 1 base to trimming and J lost 8 bases; unmatched junction nucleotides: 6. The CDR3 length is 15 residues. The CDR3 reads CASSVYGTGVDEQFF. DNA of the CDR3: TGTGCCAGCAGCGTATACGGGACAGGGGTCGATGAGCAGTTCTTC. Together with reference TRBV9 and TRBJ2-1, the CDR3 gives the full variable domain: DSGVTQTPKHLITATGQRVTLRCSPRSGDLSVYWYQQSLDQGLQFLIQYYNGEERAKGNILERFSAQQFPDLHSELNLSSLELGDSALYFCASSVYGTGVDEQFFGPGTRLTVL.

The V gene is TRBV4-3, the J gene TRBJ1-6, with 9 bases fitting TRBD1. V lost 2 bases and J lost 8; bases outside the gene matches: 7. This CDR3 region has 16 residues. CDR1 is LGHNA, CDR2 YSLEER, per germline. CDR3 nucleotide sequence: TGCGCCAGCAGCCAAACCTGGACAGGGGTATATTCACCCCTCCACTTT. It specifies CASSQTWTGVYSPLHF.

The chain joins TRBV27 to TRBJ2-2; no clear D gene. The CDR3 has 14 amino acids. Germline V gene data show CDR1 as MNHEY and CDR2 as SMNVEV (reference sequence). Trimming pared 3 bases from V and 5 bases from J, leaving 10 bases between. CDR3 DNA sequence: TGTGCCAGCAGTTTGCAACTCCAAACCGGGGAGCTGTTTTTT. Encoded protein: CASSLQLQTGELFF.

This clonotype has ten or more counts. This chain links TRBV24-1 with TRBJ2-2, with unresolved D. Germline loops: CDR1 KGHDR, CDR2 SFDVKD. This CDR3 is 14 amino acids long. V gave up 6 bases and J gave up 5 bases, with 12 bases separating them. CDR3 loop: CATSTLERTGELFF. The CDR3 DNA sequence: TGTGCCACCAGTACTCTCGAAAGGACCGGGGAGCTGTTTTTT.

V usage is TRBV28 and J usage is TRBJ2-3; 11 bases line up with TRBD2. V lost 6 bases and J lost 4; bases outside the gene matches: 6. Germline CDR1 is MDHEN and CDR2 is SYDVKM. This CDR3 has 15 residues. DNA for the CDR3: TGTGCCAGCAGGGGTAGCGGGGGGGCATCAGATACGCAGTATTTT. Protein sequence: CASRGSGGASDTQYF. The variable domain in full, completed from reference TRBV28 and TRBJ2-3, reads DVKVTQSSRYLVKRTGEKVFLECVQDMDHENMFWYRQDPGLGLRLIYFSYDVKMKEKGDIPEGYSVSREKKERFSLILESASTNQTSMYLCASRGSGGASDTQYFGPGTRLTVL.

This clonotype was found many times. The chain combines TRBV2 with TRBJ2-1; no clear D. The CDR3 sequence is 13 residues long. Looked up from germline, CDR1 is SNHLY and CDR2 is FYNNEI. The V gene lost 0 bases and the J gene lost 6 bases, with 6 bases spanning the gap. The CDR3 reads CASSEAVGNEQFF. The DNA for the CDR3 is TGTGCCAGCAGTGAAGCCGTCGGCAATGAGCAGTTCTTC.

This clonotype came up many times. The chain employs TRBV2 and TRBJ2-1; 12 bases match TRBD2. V dropped 6 bases and J dropped 7; count of bases not matched to a gene: 4. Germline CDR1 reads SNHLY; CDR2 reads FYNNEI. The CDR3 totals 14 residues. CDR3 region: CASSRTSGVNEQFF. CDR3 nucleotides: TGTGCCAGCAGCCGGACTAGCGGGGTTAATGAGCAGTTCTTC.

This clonotype was seen a few times. The chain links TRBV5-6 to TRBJ2-7; a weak D match, TRBD2 (5 bases). CDR3 size: 12 residues. Trimming removed 6 bases from V and 3 bases from J, with 10 bases in between. CDR1 is SGHDT, CDR2 YYEEEE, per germline. The CDR3 here is CASTSSNYEQYF. The CDR3 DNA reads TGTGCCAGCACTAGCAGCAACTACGAGCAGTACTTC.

This clonotype was detected ten times or more. The chain uses TRBV28 and TRBJ1-1; D perhaps matches TRBD1 (5 bases). Between the trimmed V and J ends, which lost 10 bases and 4 bases, there was a span of 10 bases. Germline-derived CDR1 and CDR2 are MDHEN and SYDVKM. The CDR3 has 11 amino acids. The CDR3 protein is CATTGGTEAFF. In DNA form, the CDR3 reads TGTGCCACTACGGGGGGCACTGAAGCTTTCTTT.

In this sample, this clonotype is medium-sized (0.01 to 0.1%). This chain joins TRBV9 and TRBJ2-7; D may be TRBD1 (6 bases). The CDR3 runs 15 residues. In germline, CDR1 is SGDLS, CDR2 YYNGEE. Trimming stripped 5 bases from V and 4 bases from J, with 19 bases between. DNA of the CDR3: TGTGCCAGCAGAGATACAGGGTTGGGAAGGTACGAGCAGTACTTC. The encoded protein is CASRDTGLGRYEQYF. Looking up the rest from reference TRBV9 and TRBJ2-7 gives the full variable domain: DSGVTQTPKHLITATGQRVTLRCSPRSGDLSVYWYQQSLDQGLQFLIQYYNGEERAKGNILERFSAQQFPDLHSELNLSSLELGDSALYFCASRDTGLGRYEQYFGPGTRLTVT.

There are many counts of this clonotype. J is TRBJ1-2 and V is TRBV12-5; D is possibly TRBD1 (5 bases). This CDR3 is 13 amino acids long. V lost 0 bases and J 8 bases, leaving 10 bases between the germline ends. Germline values: CDR1 LGHNT, CDR2 FRNRAP. CDR3 protein: CASGLVEGSGYTF. The CDR3 nucleotides are TGTGCTAGTGGTTTGGTAGAGGGGAGCGGCTACACCTTC.

By share, this clonotype ranks as medium-sized. The chain employs TRBV7-2 and TRBJ2-3; unclear D gene. Trimming left V 1 base short and J 0 bases short, with 11 bases between. CDR3 size: 16 residues. Looked up from germline, CDR1 is SGHTA and CDR2 is FQGNSA. The CDR3 spells CASSLVGAASTDTQYF. The CDR3 DNA reads TGTGCCAGCAGCTTAGTCGGCGCCGCTAGCACAGATACGCAGTATTTT.

CDR3 DNA sequence: TGTGCCAGCAGTCAACAGGGGGAAGCTTTCTTT. Its translation is CASSQQGEAFF. This sequence joins TRBV12-3 or TRBV12-4 and TRBJ1-1; 7 bases fit TRBD1. Losses at the gene ends were 5 bases for V and 8 bases for J; bases not matched to a gene: 2. The CDR3 length is 11 residues.

The gene calls are TRBV10-3 and TRBJ2-3; 14 nucleotides agree with TRBD2. This CDR3 is 17 amino acids long. Germline-derived CDR1 and CDR2 are ENHRY and SYGVKD. V was clipped by 0 bases and J by 5 bases; unmatched bases: 4. The CDR3 region has the DNA TGTGCCATCAGTGAGTCTGTTGGGACTAGCGGGGGAGATACGCAGTATTTT. It translates to CAISESVGTSGGDTQYF.